This section outlines one T cell receptor beta chain sequence together with its context. As yet, its antigen is unknown. The CDR3 has 13 amino acids. Germline V gene sequence: CDR1 DFQATT, CDR2 SNEGSKA (reference sequence). TCRdb reprocessed the 5' RACE reads; each CDR3 protein has one entry and no DNA is given. The repertoire table contains a few hundred thousand distinct CDR3 sequences. The entry originates in a study of T cells expressing NK-cell markers. Study-wide background: Out of eight donors sequenced, seven tested HCMV-seropositive and the remaining one seronegative.

General observations from the study: Specificity for HCMV among expanded NKG2C+ T cell clones was not established.

The rearrangement uses TRBV20-1 and TRBJ1-6; TCRdb reports TRBD1, a call that lacks DNA to check it against. Sequenced: blood T cells: a sorted CD56 or NKG2C T cell subset, CD4+ or CD8+ T cells, or bulk PBMC T cells (not recorded which). The clonotype comes from a man aged 18 to 69 in good health. CDR3 sequence: CSATGQGGTPLHF.